The sequence of this TCR beta chain was determined in a study of T cell responses to AZD1222 COVID-19 vaccine. Assay: immunoSEQ multiplex PCR; the TCRdb copy retains only in-frame clones and omits some. The table records around 140,000 clones, 80% to 90% of them present only once. As concerns this clone: Its antigen remains unidentified.

General observations from the study: With two AZD1222 doses given, Spike-specific TCR breadth and depth both rose. Among AZD1222 vaccinees, only five or six were seropositive at baseline. Possibly, clonal diversity was underestimated; donors were largely white British and included more females. The reported proportion of spike-specific TCRs targeting unmutated variant regions was nearly half.

Losses at the gene ends were 0 bases for V and 5 bases for J; bases not matched to a gene: 4. In germline, CDR1 is SGHKS, CDR2 YYEKEE (reference sequence). This CDR3 has 16 amino acids. Sequenced here: peripheral blood, sampled on day 0 of AZD1222 vaccination. This receptor was obtained from an adult in good health. The chain links TRBV5-5 to TRBJ2-5, with 13 positions matching TRBD2. CDR3 loop: CASSLELAGGRETQYF. DNA of the CDR3: TGTGCCAGCAGCTTGGAACTAGCGGGAGGGCGGGAGACCCAGTACTTC.